One and the same sample provided the 32 T cell receptor beta chains below, sequenced in a study of cytomegalovirus exposure and HLA in healthy donors. Use of 60 Vbeta and 13 Jbeta primers characterized the PCR. Here immunoSEQ multiplex PCR was the method, and the copy in TCRdb shows in-frame clones only, minus some. The data include 120,000 to 150,000 clones; the top ten clones carry 1.5% to 2%. Sequenced sample: PBMCs. The receptor set was obtained from a woman in her 50s in good health and CMV-seronegative.

The gene calls are TRBV6-1 and TRBJ2-1; TRBD1 is a possible D gene (5 bases). Germline V gene data show CDR1 as MNHNS and CDR2 as SASEGT. V lost 11 bases to trimming and J lost 5 bases, with 19 bases between them. CDR3 length: 14 residues. The CDR3 bases are TGTGCCGGTAATCAGGGTATGTTCAACAATGAGCAGTTCTTC. Protein: CAGNQGMFNNEQFF.

The chain recombines TRBV19 with TRBJ1-5; 7 bases line up with TRBD1. This CDR3 has 14 amino acids. V was pared by 6 bases and J by 3 bases, with 5 bases of the junction left unmatched. In germline, CDR1 is LNHDA, CDR2 SQIVND (reference sequence). The CDR3 protein is CASRLTGTNQPQHF. CDR3 DNA sequence: TGTGCCAGTAGGTTGACAGGGACCAATCAGCCCCAGCATTTT.

The chain uses TRBV5-4 and TRBJ1-2; D is unclear. The V and J ends lost 6 bases and 2 bases respectively, with 14 bases between them. This CDR3 is 14 amino acids long. CDR1 is SGHNT, CDR2 YYREEE, per germline (reference sequence). The CDR3 here is CASTPRGRNYGYTF. DNA of the CDR3: TGTGCCAGCACCCCGAGAGGTAGGAACTATGGCTACACCTTC.

The J gene is TRBJ1-2, the V gene TRBV10-3; TRBD1 might be the D (6 bases). This CDR3 has 16 residues. Germline V CDR1 and CDR2: ENHRY, SYGVKD. Deletions cut 2 bases from V and 8 bases from J, with 21 bases between. In nucleotides, the CDR3 is TGTGCCATCAGTGAGGACGACAGGCTCCGCGGGGGAGGCTACACCTTC. It yields the protein CAISEDDRLRGGGYTF.

This chain connects TRBV4-1 to TRBJ2-7, with 8 nucleotides matching TRBD1. The ends lost 0 bases at V and 6 bases at J; junction bases unmatched: 7. From germline, CDR1 is MGHRA and CDR2 YSYEKL. The CDR3 sequence is 15 residues long. CDR3 nucleotide sequence: TGCGCCAGCAGCCAAGATTCGTACAGGGGGATCGAGCAGTACTTC. Amino acids: CASSQDSYRGIEQYF.

The chain joins TRBV27 to TRBJ2-1; 7 bases match TRBD2. This CDR3 contains 15 residues. V lost 6 bases, J lost 3 bases, and 8 bases stayed unmatched. Germline values: CDR1 MNHEY, CDR2 SMNVEV (reference sequence). The CDR3 region is CASSSTSAGYNEQFF. The CDR3, as DNA: TGTGCCAGCAGCTCTACTAGCGCGGGCTACAATGAGCAGTTCTTC.

Comment on this clone: Other DNA variants within this sample encode the same CDR3. The chain is built from TRBV19 and TRBJ1-1, with D possibly matching TRBD1 (6 bases). V was trimmed by 6 bases and J by 3 bases, leaving 14 bases between them. The CDR3 has 14 residues. From germline, CDR1 is LNHDA and CDR2 SQIVND (reference sequence). CDR3 DNA: TGTGCCAGTAGCACGATACAGGGAGACACTGAAGCTTTCTTT. Residues: CASSTIQGDTEAFF.

The rearrangement uses TRBV30 and TRBJ2-7, with 9 positions matching TRBD1. In germline, CDR1 is GTSNPN, CDR2 SVGIG (reference sequence). The trim removed 3 bases at V and 9 bases at J, leaving 6 bases unmatched. This CDR3 comprises 12 residues. The CDR3 DNA follows: TGTGCCTGGAGAGCTGGACAGGGGATGCAGTACTTC. It codes for CAWRAGQGMQYF. Variable domain in full (rest from reference TRBV30 and TRBJ2-7): SQTIHQWPATLVQPVGSPLSLECTVEGTSNPNLYWYRQAAGRGLQLLFYSVGIGQISSEVPQNLSASRPQDRQFILSSKKLLLSDSGFYLCAWRAGQGMQYFGPGTRLTVT.

The CDR3 DNA follows: TGTGCCAGTAGTCCGACCCGGACAGGTTCATTACGCTCCTACGAGCAGTACTTC. Translating gives CASSPTRTGSLRSYEQYF. The chain combines TRBV19 with TRBJ2-7, with 7 bases aligning to TRBD1. V lost 5 bases, J lost 0 bases, and 16 bases stayed unmatched. From germline, CDR1 is LNHDA and CDR2 SQIVND (reference sequence). This CDR3 has 18 residues.

This rearrangement joins TRBV19 to TRBJ2-5; perhaps TRBD1 as D (6 bases). Trimming stripped 1 base from V and 3 bases from J, with 12 bases between. The CDR3 is 15 amino acids. Germline-derived CDR1 and CDR2 are LNHDA and SQIVND (reference sequence). The CDR3 reads CASSIGSGTKETQYF. DNA of the CDR3: TGTGCCAGTAGTATAGGATCCGGGACAAAAGAGACCCAGTACTTC.

This chain joins TRBV28 and TRBJ1-1; D is ambiguous. The V end was cut by 2 bases, the J end by 0 bases, with 7 bases between. This CDR3 has 14 residues. CDR1 MDHEN and CDR2 SYDVKM come from the germline V gene. The CDR3 DNA reads TGTGCCAGCAGTTTACATACATTGAACACTGAAGCTTTCTTT. The encoded protein is CASSLHTLNTEAFF.

V usage is TRBV6-5 and J usage is TRBJ1-1; tentatively, D is TRBD1 (6 bases). CDR3 size: 15 residues. Germline-derived CDR1 and CDR2 are MNHEY and SVGAGI. Trimming stripped 2 bases from V and 1 base from J, with 11 bases between. CDR3 sequence (DNA): TGTGCCAGCAGTTACGGGGGGGCAAGGAACACTGAAGCTTTCTTT. This gives the protein CASSYGGARNTEAFF.

Notes on this clone: The junction differs from germline at one of its ends, possibly a read error. The V gene is TRBV4-1, the J gene TRBJ1-4; tentatively, D is TRBD1 (5 bases). This CDR3 comprises 15 residues. Germline lookup yields CDR1 MGHRA and CDR2 YSYEKL. The CDR3 nucleotides are TGCGCCAGCAGGCAAGCAGCAGGGTTGAGTGAAAAACTGTTTTTT. As protein: CASRQAAGLSEKLFF.

The chain couples TRBV4-2 to TRBJ2-7; TRBD2 agrees at 14 bases. Unmatched junction bases numbered 8, after V lost 4 bases and J lost 3 bases. This CDR3 is built from 17 residues. Germline CDR1 and CDR2: LGHNA and YNFKEQ. CDR3 in amino acids: CASSPGLAGVGLYEQYF. CDR3 DNA: TGTGCCAGCAGCCCGGGACTAGCGGGAGTCGGACTCTACGAGCAGTACTTC.

The chain combines TRBV29-1 with TRBJ1-1, with 7 bases matching TRBD1. The CDR3 is 12 amino acids. Germline V CDR1 and CDR2: SQVTM, ANQGSEA. V gave up 4 bases and J gave up 4 bases; unmatched junction bases: 3. The CDR3 protein is CSVGTGRTEAFF. CDR3 bases: TGCAGCGTTGGGACAGGACGCACTGAAGCTTTCTTT.

CDR3 in DNA: TGTGCCAGCAGCTTATTCGGTACTGAAGCTTTCTTT. This encodes CASSLFGTEAFF. The chain carries TRBV11-2 and TRBJ1-1; D ambiguous. Germline V gene lookup returns CDR1 SGHAT and CDR2 FQNNGV. V lost 2 bases, J lost 5 bases, and 6 bases lay in between. The CDR3 consists of 12 residues.

The chain has TRBV27 and TRBJ1-1; tentative D call: TRBD1 (6 bases). The CDR3 is 13 amino acids. CDR1 and CDR2 from the germline V gene are MNHEY and SMNVEV (reference sequence). V lost 5 bases, J lost 4 bases, and 11 bases lay in between. In DNA form, the CDR3 reads TGTGCCAGCAGTCCAGGGGCGGTCACTGAAGCTTTCTTT. It yields the protein CASSPGAVTEAFF.

The chain carries TRBV29-1 and TRBJ1-5; D may be TRBD1 (5 bases). With 7 bases removed from V and 0 bases from J, the gap between germline ends came to 16 bases. CDR1 is SQVTM and CDR2 is ANQGSEA in the germline V gene. CDR3 size: 15 residues. CDR3 coding DNA: TGCAGCGCCAGGGAAACGGCGTATAGCAATCAGCCCCAGCATTTT. Translated: CSARETAYSNQPQHF.

The chain has TRBV18 and TRBJ1-1, with 9 bases aligning to TRBD1. From germline, CDR1 is KGHSH and CDR2 LQKENI. The CDR3 length is 18 residues. V was pared by 3 bases and J by 0 bases, with 11 bases of the junction left unmatched. Here the CDR3 reads CASSPPLLDRGMNTEAFF. CDR3 in DNA: TGTGCCAGCTCACCCCCTTTGCTGGACAGGGGTATGAACACTGAAGCTTTCTTT.

The V and J genes are TRBV4-3 and TRBJ1-5, with a possible D match to TRBD1 (5 bases). Deletions cut 4 bases from V and 3 bases from J, with 13 bases between. Per the germline V gene, CDR1 is LGHNA and CDR2 is YSLEER. The CDR3 spans 15 residues. The CDR3 coding sequence is TGCGCCAGCAGCCTCAATCACAGGCTCAATCAGCCCCAGCATTTT. It yields the protein CASSLNHRLNQPQHF.

V is TRBV15 and J is TRBJ2-7, with 8 bases fitting TRBD1. Trimming at V came to 5 bases and at J to 2 bases, leaving 5 bases not matched to a gene. CDR3 length: 14 residues. The V gene's germline CDR1 is LNHNV and CDR2 YYDKDF (reference sequence). CDR3 in amino acids: CATSFGTGPYEQYF. CDR3 sequence (DNA): TGTGCCACCAGCTTCGGGACAGGCCCCTACGAGCAGTACTTC. The full variable domain, rest sourced from reference TRBV15 and TRBJ2-7, is DAMVIQNPRYQVTQFGKPVTLSCSQTLNHNVMYWYQQKSSQAPKLLFHYYDKDFNNEADTPDNFQSRRPNTSFCFLDIRSPGLGDTAMYLCATSFGTGPYEQYFGPGTRLTVT.

The DNA of the CDR3 is TGTGCCAGCAGCCCAGGACTAGCAGACTACAATGAGCAGTTCTTC. Its protein product is CASSPGLADYNEQFF. The V and J genes are TRBV7-2 and TRBJ2-1; TRBD2 aligns across 8 bases. V lost 5 bases and J lost 3; bases outside the gene matches: 6. Germline V gene lookup returns CDR1 SGHTA and CDR2 FQGNSA. The CDR3 length is 15 residues.

The chain employs TRBV4-1 and TRBJ1-5; maybe TRBD1 (6 bases). Germline CDR1 reads MGHRA; CDR2 reads YSYEKL. The CDR3 has 14 residues. The V end was cut by 2 bases, the J end by 9 bases, with 14 bases between. Written as DNA, the CDR3 is TGCGCCAGCAGCCAATTACAGGGCCTAAGGCCCCAGCATTTT. This translates into CASSQLQGLRPQHF.

V and J are TRBV19 and TRBJ1-5, with 7 bases identical to TRBD1. This CDR3 spans 14 amino acids. Germline lookup yields CDR1 LNHDA and CDR2 SQIVND (reference sequence). Trimming removed 4 bases from V and 5 bases from J; junction bases left unmatched: 5. The chain's CDR3 is CASSTDRADQPQHF. The CDR3 DNA follows: TGTGCCAGTAGTACTGACAGGGCAGATCAGCCCCAGCATTTT.

This chain uses TRBV7-8 with TRBJ2-2, with D possibly being TRBD1 (6 bases). The CDR3 is 14 amino acids. V shed 5 bases and J shed 1 base, with 8 bases lying between them. CDR1 SGHVS and CDR2 FQNEAQ come from the germline V gene. The CDR3 DNA sequence: TGTGCCAGCAGCCCGGGACAGAACACCGGGGAGCTGTTTTTT. Protein: CASSPGQNTGELFF. The full variable domain, in which reference TRBV7-8 and TRBJ2-2 provide the parts outside the CDR3, is GAGVSQSPRYKVAKRGQDVALRCDPISGHVSLFWYQQALGQGPEFLTYFQNEAQLDKSGLPSDRFFAERPEGSVSTLKIQRTQQEDSAVYLCASSPGQNTGELFFGEGSRLTVL.

The chain combines TRBV6-5 with TRBJ1-2; the D is unclear. Germline assignment: CDR1 MNHEY and CDR2 SVGAGI. The CDR3 loop spans 13 amino acids. V was cut by 1 base and J by 3 bases, with 6 bases left in between. The CDR3 nucleotides read TGTGCCAGCAGTTACTTGGACTACTATGGCTACACCTTC. Protein sequence: CASSYLDYYGYTF.

The genes are TRBV13 and TRBJ2-7; D is perhaps TRBD2 (6 bases). Germline loops: CDR1 PRHDT, CDR2 FYEKMQ (reference sequence). V was cut by 0 bases and J by 6 bases, with 18 bases left in between. The CDR3 totals 16 residues. The CDR3 sequence: CASSLGPGVSYFEQYF. The CDR3 region has the DNA TGTGCCAGCAGCTTAGGGCCGGGAGTCTCCTATTTCGAGCAGTACTTC.

The gene calls are TRBV27 and TRBJ1-1; a possible D gene is TRBD1 (5 bases). From germline, CDR1 is MNHEY and CDR2 SMNVEV (reference sequence). The CDR3 has 13 residues. Trimming pared 3 bases from V and 5 bases from J, leaving 10 bases between. Here the CDR3 reads CASSLGGWTEAFF. CDR3 in DNA: TGTGCCAGCAGTTTGGGGGGTTGGACTGAAGCTTTCTTT.

This sequence joins TRBV19 and TRBJ2-2; the match to TRBD2 covers 8 bases. CDR1 LNHDA and CDR2 SQIVND come from the germline V gene (reference sequence). There are 15 residues in the CDR3. After removal of 3 bases from V and 7 bases from J, the junction contained 7 bases not matched to a gene. CDR3 residues: CASSITGGLIGELFF. CDR3 bases: TGTGCCAGTAGTATTACGGGGGGGTTGATCGGGGAGCTGTTTTTT. Together with reference TRBV19 and TRBJ2-2, the CDR3 gives the full variable domain: DGGITQSPKYLFRKEGQNVTLSCEQNLNHDAMYWYRQDPGQGLRLIYYSQIVNDFQKGDIAEGYSVSREKKESFPLTVTSAQKNPTAFYLCASSITGGLIGELFFGEGSRLTVL.

The chain combines TRBV9 with TRBJ2-5, with D perhaps matching TRBD2 (5 bases). V was cut by 3 bases and J by 1 base, with 16 bases left in between. The CDR3 has 16 residues. Per germline, CDR1 SGDLS and CDR2 YYNGEE. This CDR3 reads CASSGVGGGLQETQYF. Written as DNA, the CDR3 is TGTGCCAGCAGCGGGGTAGGAGGAGGACTCCAAGAGACCCAGTACTTC.

The chain has TRBV28 and TRBJ1-5, with 8 nucleotides matching TRBD1. The CDR3 has 16 residues. Germline V gene data show CDR1 as MDHEN and CDR2 as SYDVKM. Trimming took 8 bases from V and 0 from J; bases not matched to a gene: 9. The CDR3: CASSPPTGDSNQPQHF. CDR3 coding DNA: TGTGCCAGCTCCCCCCCGACAGGGGATAGCAATCAGCCCCAGCATTTT.

The chain employs TRBV2 and TRBJ2-7, with D possibly TRBD1 on 5 matching bases. The germline CDR1 and CDR2 sequences are SNHLY and FYNNEI. The CDR3 has 13 amino acids. With 4 bases removed from V and 3 bases from J, the gap between germline ends came to 10 bases. The CDR3 reads CASSGLQGYEQYF. As DNA, the CDR3 is TGTGCCAGCAGTGGCCTCCAGGGCTACGAGCAGTACTTC.